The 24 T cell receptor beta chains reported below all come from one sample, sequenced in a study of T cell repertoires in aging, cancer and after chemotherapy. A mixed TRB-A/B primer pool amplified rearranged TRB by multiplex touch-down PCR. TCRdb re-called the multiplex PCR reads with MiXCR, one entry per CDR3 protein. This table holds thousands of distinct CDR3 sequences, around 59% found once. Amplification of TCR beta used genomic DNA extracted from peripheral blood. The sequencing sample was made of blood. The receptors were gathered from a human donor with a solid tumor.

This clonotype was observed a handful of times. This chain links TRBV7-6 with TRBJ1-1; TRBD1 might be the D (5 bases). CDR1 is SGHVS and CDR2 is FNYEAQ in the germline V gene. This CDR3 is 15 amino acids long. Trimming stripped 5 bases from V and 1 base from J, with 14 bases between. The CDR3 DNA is TGTGCCAGCAGCACATGGGCAGGGTCGAACACTGAAGCTTTCTTT. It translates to CASSTWAGSNTEAFF.

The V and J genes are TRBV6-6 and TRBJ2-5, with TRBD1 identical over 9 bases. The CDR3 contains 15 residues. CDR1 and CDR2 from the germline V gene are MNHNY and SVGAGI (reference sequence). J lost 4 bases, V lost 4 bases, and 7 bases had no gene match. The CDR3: CASSFRQGVRETQYF. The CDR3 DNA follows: TGTGCCAGCAGTTTCAGACAGGGGGTCCGAGAGACCCAGTACTTC.

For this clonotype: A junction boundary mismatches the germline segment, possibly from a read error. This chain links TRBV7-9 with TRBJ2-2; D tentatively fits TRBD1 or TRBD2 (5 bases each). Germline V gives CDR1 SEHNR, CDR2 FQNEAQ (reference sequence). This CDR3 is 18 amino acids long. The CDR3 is CASILGTPSPENTRELFF. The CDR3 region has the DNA TGTGCCAGCATCTTAGGGACCCCTAGCCCCGAGAACACCAGGGAGCTGTTTTTT.

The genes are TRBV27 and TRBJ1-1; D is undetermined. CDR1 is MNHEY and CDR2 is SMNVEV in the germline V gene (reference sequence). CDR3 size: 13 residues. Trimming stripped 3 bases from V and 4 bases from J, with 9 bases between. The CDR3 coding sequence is TGTGCCAGCAGTTTTTCGGCAGGCACTGAAGCTTTCTTT. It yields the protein CASSFSAGTEAFF.

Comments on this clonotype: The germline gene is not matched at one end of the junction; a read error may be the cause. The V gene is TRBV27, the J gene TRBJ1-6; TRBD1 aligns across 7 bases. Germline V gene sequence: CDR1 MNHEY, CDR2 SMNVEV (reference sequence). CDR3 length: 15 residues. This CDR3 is CASSSRQGGHSPLQF. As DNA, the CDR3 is TGTGCCAGCAGTTCCAGACAGGGTGGTCATTCACCCCTCCAATTT.

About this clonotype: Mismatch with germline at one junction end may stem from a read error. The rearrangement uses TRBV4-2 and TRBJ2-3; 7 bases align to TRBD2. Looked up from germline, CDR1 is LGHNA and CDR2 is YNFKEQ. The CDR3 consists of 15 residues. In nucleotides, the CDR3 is TGCGCCAGCGGGTCGAGCGGGGCTAGCACAGATACGCAGTATTTT. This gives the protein CASGSSGASTDTQYF.

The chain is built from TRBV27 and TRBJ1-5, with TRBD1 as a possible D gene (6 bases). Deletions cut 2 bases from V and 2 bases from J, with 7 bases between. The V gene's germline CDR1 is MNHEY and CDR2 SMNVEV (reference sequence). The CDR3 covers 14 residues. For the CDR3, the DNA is TGTGCCAGCAGTTTAGAGGGGGGCAATCAGCCCCAGCATTTT. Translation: CASSLEGGNQPQHF.

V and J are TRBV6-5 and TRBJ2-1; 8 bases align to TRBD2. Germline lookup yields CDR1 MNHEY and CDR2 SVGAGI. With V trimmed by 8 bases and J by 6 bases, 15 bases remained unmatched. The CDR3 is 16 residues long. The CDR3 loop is CASLPAEASGRNEQFF. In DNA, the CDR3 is TGTGCCAGCCTCCCCGCCGAGGCTAGCGGGCGCAATGAGCAGTTCTTC.

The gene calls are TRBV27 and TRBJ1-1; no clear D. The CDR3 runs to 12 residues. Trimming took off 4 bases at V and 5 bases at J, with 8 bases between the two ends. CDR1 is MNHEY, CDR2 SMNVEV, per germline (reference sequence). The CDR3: CASSWLGTEAFF. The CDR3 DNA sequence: TGTGCCAGCAGTTGGTTGGGAACTGAAGCTTTCTTT.

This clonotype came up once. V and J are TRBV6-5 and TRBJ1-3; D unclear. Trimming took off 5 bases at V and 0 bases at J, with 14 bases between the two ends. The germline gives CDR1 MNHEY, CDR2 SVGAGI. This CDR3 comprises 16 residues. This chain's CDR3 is CASSDRQGFSGNTIYF. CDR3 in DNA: TGTGCCAGCAGTGACCGACAAGGGTTCTCTGGAAACACCATATATTTT.

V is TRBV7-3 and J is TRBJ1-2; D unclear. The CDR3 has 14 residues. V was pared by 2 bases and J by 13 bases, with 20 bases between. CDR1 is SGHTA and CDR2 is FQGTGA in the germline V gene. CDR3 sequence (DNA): TGTGCCAGCAGCTTAGAAAACCGGGCAGGAGGAATCACCTTC. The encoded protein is CASSLENRAGGITF.

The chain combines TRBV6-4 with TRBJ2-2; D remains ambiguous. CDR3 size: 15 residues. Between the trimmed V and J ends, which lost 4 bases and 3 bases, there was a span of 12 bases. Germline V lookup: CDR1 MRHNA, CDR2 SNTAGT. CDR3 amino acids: CASSGGSGHTGELFF. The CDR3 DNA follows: TGTGCCAGCAGTGGGGGATCGGGCCACACCGGGGAGCTGTTTTTT.

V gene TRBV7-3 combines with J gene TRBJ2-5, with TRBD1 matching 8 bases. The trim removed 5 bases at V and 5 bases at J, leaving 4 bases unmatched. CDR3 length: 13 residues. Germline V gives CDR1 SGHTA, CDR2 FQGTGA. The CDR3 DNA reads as TGTGCCAGCAGCAAGACAGGGGAGGAGACCCAGTACTTC. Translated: CASSKTGEETQYF. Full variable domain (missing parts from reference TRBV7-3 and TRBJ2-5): GAGVSQTPSNKVTEKGKYVELRCDPISGHTALYWYRQSLGQGPEFLIYFQGTGAADDSGLPNDRFFAVRPEGSVSTLKIQRTERGDSAVYLCASSKTGEETQYFGPGTRLLVL.

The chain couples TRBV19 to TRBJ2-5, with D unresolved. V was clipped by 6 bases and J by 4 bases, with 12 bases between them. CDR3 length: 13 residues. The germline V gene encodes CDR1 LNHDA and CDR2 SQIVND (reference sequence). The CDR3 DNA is TGTGCCAGTAGCGATACAGTAGGAGAGACCCAGTACTTC. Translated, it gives CASSDTVGETQYF.

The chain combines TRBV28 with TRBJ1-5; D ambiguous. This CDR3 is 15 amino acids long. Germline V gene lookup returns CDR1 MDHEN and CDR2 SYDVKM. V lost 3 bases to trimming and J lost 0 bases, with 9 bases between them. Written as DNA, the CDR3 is TGTGCCAGCAGTTTGCCAGGCAATAGCAATCAGCCCCAGCATTTT. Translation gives CASSLPGNSNQPQHF.

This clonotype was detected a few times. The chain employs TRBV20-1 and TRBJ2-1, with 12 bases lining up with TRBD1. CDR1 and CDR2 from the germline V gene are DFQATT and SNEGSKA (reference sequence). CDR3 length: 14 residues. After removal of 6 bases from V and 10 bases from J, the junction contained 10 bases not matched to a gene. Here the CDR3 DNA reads TGCAGTGCCCCAGGGGGACAGGGGGCTGGAGAGCAGTTCTTC. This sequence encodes CSAPGGQGAGEQFF.

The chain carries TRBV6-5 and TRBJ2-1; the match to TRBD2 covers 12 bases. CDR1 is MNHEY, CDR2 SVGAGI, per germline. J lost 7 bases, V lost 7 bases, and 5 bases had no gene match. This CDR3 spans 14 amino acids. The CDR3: CASNLAGGPNEQFF. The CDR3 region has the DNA TGTGCCAGCAACCTAGCGGGAGGGCCTAATGAGCAGTTCTTC.

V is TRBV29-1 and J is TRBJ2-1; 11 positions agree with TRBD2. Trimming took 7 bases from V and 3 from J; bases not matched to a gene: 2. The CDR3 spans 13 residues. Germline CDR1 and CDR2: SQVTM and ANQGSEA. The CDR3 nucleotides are TGCAGCGGTGGACTAGCGGGCTACAATGAGCAGTTCTTC. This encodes CSGGLAGYNEQFF.

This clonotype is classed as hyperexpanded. DNA of the CDR3: TGTGCCAGTAGTACCACAGGGGGCTCTGGTGGCTACACCTTC. Translation: CASSTTGGSGGYTF. The chain joins TRBV19 to TRBJ1-2; TRBD1 aligns across 9 bases. The trim removed 4 bases at V and 7 bases at J, leaving 7 bases unmatched. Germline CDR1 and CDR2: LNHDA and SQIVND (reference sequence). This CDR3 is built from 14 residues.

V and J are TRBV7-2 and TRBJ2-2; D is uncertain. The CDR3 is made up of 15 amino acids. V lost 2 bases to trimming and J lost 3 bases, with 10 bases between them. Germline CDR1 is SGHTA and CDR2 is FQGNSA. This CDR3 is CASSLKAAHTGELFF. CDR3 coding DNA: TGTGCCAGCAGCTTAAAAGCAGCCCACACCGGGGAGCTGTTTTTT.

The CDR3 spells CSARRQGEVQPQHF. CDR3 DNA sequence: TGCAGTGCTCGGAGACAGGGCGAGGTTCAGCCCCAGCATTTT. The rearrangement uses TRBV20-1 and TRBJ1-5, with TRBD1 matching over 7 bases. J lost 6 bases, V lost 5 bases, and 10 bases had no gene match. Germline CDR1 DFQATT, CDR2 SNEGSKA (reference sequence). The CDR3 contains 14 residues.

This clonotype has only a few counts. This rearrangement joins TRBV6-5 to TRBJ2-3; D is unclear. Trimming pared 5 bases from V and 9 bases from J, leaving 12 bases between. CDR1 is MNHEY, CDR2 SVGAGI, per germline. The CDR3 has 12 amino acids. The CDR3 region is CASSTLFGTQYF. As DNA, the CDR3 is TGTGCCAGCAGTACCCTCTTTGGGACGCAGTATTTT.

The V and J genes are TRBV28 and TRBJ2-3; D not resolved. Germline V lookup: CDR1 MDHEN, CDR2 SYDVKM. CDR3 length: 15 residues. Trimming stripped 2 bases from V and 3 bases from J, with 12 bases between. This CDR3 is CASSLRTFGTDTQYF. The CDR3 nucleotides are TGTGCCAGCAGTTTACGGACCTTTGGGACAGATACGCAGTATTTT.

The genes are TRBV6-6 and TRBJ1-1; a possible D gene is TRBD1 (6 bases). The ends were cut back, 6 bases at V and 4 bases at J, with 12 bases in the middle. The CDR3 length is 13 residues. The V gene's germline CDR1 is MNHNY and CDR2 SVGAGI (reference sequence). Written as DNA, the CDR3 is TGTGCCAGCAGAATACCAGGGGTCACTGAAGCTTTCTTT. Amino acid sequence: CASRIPGVTEAFF.